The sequence of this T cell receptor beta chain was determined in a study of T cell repertoires in cytomegalovirus infection. The CDR3 is 16 residues long. In germline, CDR1 is MNHEY, CDR2 SMNVEV (reference sequence). Trimming took 5 bases from V and 4 from J, leaving 20 bases between them. Notes on the study in general: What dominated the ex vivo response were HLA-C-restricted CMV-specific TCR beta clonotypes.

TCRdb recomputed calls from the reads with MiXCR, one row per CDR3 protein. Among some 800,000 distinct CDR3 sequences, 25% to 30% were seen once, and the ten largest hold around 12%. This clonotype appeared a few times. Its cognate antigen is unknown. The specimen comprised cultured CD8+ T cells from PBMCs, sampled from culture after CMV antigen stimulation. This clonotype was sampled from a human donor in good health (CMV status not recorded). Some clones in this sample may be carry-over from other donors' samples. The V call is TRBV27, the J call TRBJ1-1; D uncertain. The CDR3 reads CASSKTRDPGGTEAFF. DNA of the CDR3: TGTGCCAGCAGTAAAACCAGAGACCCCGGCGGCACTGAAGCTTTCTTT.